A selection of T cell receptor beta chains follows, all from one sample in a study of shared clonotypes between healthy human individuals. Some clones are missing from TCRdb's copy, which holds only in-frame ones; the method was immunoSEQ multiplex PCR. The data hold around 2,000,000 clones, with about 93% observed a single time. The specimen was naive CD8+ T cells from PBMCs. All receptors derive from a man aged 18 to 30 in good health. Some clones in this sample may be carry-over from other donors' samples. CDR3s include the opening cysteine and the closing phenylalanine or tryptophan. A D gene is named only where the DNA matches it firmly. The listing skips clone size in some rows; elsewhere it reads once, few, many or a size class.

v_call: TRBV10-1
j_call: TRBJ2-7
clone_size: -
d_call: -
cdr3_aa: CASSGRRADSYEQYF
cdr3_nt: TGCGCCAGCAGTGGACGGCGAGCGGACTCCTACGAGCAGTACTTC

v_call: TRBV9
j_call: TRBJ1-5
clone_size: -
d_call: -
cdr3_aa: CASSVAGTGQPQHF
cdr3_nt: TGTGCCAGCAGCGTAGCTGGGACCGGGCAGCCCCAGCATTTT

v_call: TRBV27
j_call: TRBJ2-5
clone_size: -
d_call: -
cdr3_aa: CASSLSWSRGEETQYF
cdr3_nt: TGTGCCAGCAGTTTATCGTGGTCGAGGGGGGAAGAGACCCAGTACTTC

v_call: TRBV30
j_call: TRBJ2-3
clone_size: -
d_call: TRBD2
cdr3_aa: CAWGGGTGTDTQYF
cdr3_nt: TGTGCCTGGGGGGGAGGGACGGGTACAGATACGCAGTATTTT

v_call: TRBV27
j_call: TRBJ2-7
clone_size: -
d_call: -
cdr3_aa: CASQTGLLSYEQYF
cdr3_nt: TGTGCCAGCCAGACGGGACTCCTCTCCTACGAGCAGTACTTC

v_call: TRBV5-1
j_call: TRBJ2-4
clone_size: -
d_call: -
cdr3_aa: CASSLDRVSKNIQYF
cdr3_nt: TGCGCCAGCAGCTTGGACAGGGTCTCCAAAAACATTCAGTACTTC

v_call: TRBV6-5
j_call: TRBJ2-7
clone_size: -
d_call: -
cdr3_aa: CASSDRIGLYEQYF
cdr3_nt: TGTGCCAGCAGCGACAGGATTGGCCTATACGAGCAGTACTTC

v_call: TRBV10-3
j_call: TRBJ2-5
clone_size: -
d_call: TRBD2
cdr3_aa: CAISEFNGRGETQYF
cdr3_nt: TGTGCCATCAGTGAGTTCAATGGGAGGGGAGAGACCCAGTACTTC

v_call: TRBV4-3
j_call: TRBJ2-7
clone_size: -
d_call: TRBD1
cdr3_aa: CASSPGTASSYEQYF
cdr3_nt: TGCGCCAGCAGCCCCGGGACAGCGAGCTCCTACGAGCAGTACTTC

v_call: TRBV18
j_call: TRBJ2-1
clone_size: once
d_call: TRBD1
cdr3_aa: CASSTGTAEYNEQFF
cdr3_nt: TGTGCCAGCTCGACCGGGACAGCAGAGTACAATGAGCAGTTCTTC

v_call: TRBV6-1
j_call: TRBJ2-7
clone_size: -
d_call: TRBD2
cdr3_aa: CASRVAGFGEQYF
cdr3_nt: TGTGCCAGCAGGGTAGCGGGATTCGGCGAGCAGTACTTC

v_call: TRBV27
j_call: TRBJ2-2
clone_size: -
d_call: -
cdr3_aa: CASTGGTGELFF
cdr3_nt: TGTGCCAGCACAGGGGGGACCGGGGAGCTGTTTTTT

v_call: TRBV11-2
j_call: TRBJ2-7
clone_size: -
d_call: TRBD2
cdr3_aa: CASSLAAAGGYEQYF
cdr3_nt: TGTGCCAGCAGCTTAGCCGCGGCGGGAGGGTACGAGCAGTACTTC

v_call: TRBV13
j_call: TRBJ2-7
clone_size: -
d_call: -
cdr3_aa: CASSSRDPTAIGYEQYF
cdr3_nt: TGTGCCAGCAGCTCTAGGGACCCGACCGCTATTGGCTACGAGCAGTACTTC

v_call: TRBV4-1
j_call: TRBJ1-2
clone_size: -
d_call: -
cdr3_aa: CASSQDDAGYGYTF
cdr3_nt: TGCGCCAGCAGCCAAGATGATGCGGGATATGGCTACACCTTC

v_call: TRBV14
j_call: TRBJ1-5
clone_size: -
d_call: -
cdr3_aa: CASSQDWGQPQHF
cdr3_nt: TGTGCCAGCAGCCAAGATTGGGGGCAGCCCCAGCATTTT

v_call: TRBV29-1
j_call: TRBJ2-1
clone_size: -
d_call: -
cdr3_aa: CSVQGINEQFF
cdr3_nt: TGCAGCGTACAGGGTATCAATGAGCAGTTCTTC

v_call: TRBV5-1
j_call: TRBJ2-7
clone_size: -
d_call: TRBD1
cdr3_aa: CASSFGTGGEQYF
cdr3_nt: TGCGCCAGCAGCTTCGGGACAGGGGGCGAGCAGTACTTC

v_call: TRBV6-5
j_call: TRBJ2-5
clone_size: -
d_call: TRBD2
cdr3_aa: CATQTSGGEETQYF
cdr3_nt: TGTGCCACCCAGACTAGCGGGGGTGAAGAGACCCAGTACTTC

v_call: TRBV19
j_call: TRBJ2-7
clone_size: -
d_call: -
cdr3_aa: CASSFRPDYEQYF
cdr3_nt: TGTGCCAGTAGTTTTCGGCCCGACTACGAGCAGTACTTC

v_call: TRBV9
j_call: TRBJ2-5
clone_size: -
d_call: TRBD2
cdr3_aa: CASSVSGSSLETQYF
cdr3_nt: TGTGCCAGCAGCGTAAGCGGGAGCTCTTTAGAGACCCAGTACTTC

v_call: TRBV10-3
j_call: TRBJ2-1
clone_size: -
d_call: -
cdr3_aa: CAIRVTAAHNEQFF
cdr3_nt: TGTGCCATCAGGGTGACAGCTGCCCACAATGAGCAGTTCTTC

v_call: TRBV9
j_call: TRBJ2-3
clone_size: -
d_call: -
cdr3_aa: CASSPPAFRTSTDTQYF
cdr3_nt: TGTGCCAGCAGCCCCCCCGCTTTTAGAACCTCCACAGATACGCAGTATTTT

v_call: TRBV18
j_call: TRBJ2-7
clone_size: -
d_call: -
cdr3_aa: CASSPSRDLAEQYF
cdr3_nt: TGTGCCAGCTCACCATCACGGGACTTAGCCGAGCAGTACTTC

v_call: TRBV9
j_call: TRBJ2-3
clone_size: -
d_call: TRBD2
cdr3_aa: CASSSRTSGRAGADTQYF
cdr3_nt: TGTGCCAGCAGCTCACGGACTAGCGGGAGGGCAGGCGCAGATACGCAGTATTTT

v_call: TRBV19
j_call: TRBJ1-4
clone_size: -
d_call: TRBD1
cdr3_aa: CASSIPRQGPRGEKLFF
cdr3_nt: TGTGCCAGTAGTATCCCGCGACAGGGGCCGCGAGGGGAAAAACTGTTTTTT

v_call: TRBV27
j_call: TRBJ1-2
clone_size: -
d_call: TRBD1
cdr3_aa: CASSSRTGFGYTF
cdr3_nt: TGTGCCAGCAGTTCCCGGACAGGGTTTGGCTACACCTTC

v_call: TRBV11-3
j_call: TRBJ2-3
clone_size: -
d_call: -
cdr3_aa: CASSYSCRAHLGSTDTQYF
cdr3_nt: TGTGCCAGCAGCTACAGTTGTCGGGCTCACCTAGGGAGCACAGATACGCAGTATTTT

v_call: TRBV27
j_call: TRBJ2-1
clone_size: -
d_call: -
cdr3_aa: CASSQQAANSYNEQFF
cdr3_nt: TGTGCCAGCAGCCAACAAGCCGCGAACTCCTACAATGAGCAGTTCTTC

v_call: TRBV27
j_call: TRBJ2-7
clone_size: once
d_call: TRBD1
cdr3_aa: CASSLNRDRGLYEQYF
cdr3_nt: TGTGCCAGCAGCTTAAACCGGGACAGGGGTTTGTACGAGCAGTACTTC

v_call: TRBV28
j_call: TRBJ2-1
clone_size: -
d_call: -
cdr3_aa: CASMAGRGGEQFF
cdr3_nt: TGTGCCAGCATGGCGGGACGGGGCGGTGAGCAGTTCTTC

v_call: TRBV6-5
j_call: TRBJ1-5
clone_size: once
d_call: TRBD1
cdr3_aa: CASRLGQGSNQPQHF
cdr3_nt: TGTGCCAGCAGATTGGGACAGGGGAGCAATCAGCCCCAGCATTTT

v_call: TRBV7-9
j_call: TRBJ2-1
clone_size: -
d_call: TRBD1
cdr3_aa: CASSLLDRGEEQFF
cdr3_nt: TGTGCCAGCAGCCTACTGGACAGGGGAGAAGAGCAGTTCTTC

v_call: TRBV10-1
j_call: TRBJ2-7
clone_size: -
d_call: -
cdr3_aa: CASSESEGTEQYF
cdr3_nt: TGCGCCAGCAGTGAGTCCGAGGGAACCGAGCAGTACTTC

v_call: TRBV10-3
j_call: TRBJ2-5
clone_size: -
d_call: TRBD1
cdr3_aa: CAISEPGQAETQYF
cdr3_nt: TGTGCCATCAGTGAGCCGGGACAGGCGGAGACCCAGTACTTC

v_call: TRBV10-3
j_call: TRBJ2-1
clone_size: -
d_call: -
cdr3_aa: CAISPTGGELNEQFF
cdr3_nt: TGTGCCATCAGTCCTACAGGGGGGGAATTGAATGAGCAGTTCTTC

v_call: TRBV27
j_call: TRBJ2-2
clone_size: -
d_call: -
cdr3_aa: CASSLLSSTGELFF
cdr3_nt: TGTGCCAGCAGTTTGTTATCCAGCACCGGGGAGCTGTTTTTT

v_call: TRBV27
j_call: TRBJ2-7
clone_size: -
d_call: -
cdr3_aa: CASSLGGSYEQYF
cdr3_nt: TGTGCCAGCAGTTTGGGCGGGTCCTACGAGCAGTACTTC

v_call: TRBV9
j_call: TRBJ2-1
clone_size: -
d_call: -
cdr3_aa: CASSVVVGGEQFF
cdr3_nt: TGTGCCAGCAGCGTAGTGGTGGGCGGGGAGCAGTTCTTC

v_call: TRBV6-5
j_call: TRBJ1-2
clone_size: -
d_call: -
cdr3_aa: CASSRTSERFGYTF
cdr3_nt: TGTGCCAGCAGTCGGACCTCTGAGAGGTTTGGCTACACCTTC

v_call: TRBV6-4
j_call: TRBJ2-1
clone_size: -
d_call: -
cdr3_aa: CASTETAQTYNEQFF
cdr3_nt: TGTGCCAGCACCGAGACAGCTCAAACCTACAATGAGCAGTTCTTC

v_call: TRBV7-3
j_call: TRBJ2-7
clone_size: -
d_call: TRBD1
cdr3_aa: CASSLDRGYEQYF
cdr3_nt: TGTGCCAGCAGCCTGGACAGGGGGTACGAGCAGTACTTC

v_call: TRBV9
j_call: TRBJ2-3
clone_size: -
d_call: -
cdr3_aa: CASSQGGRADTQYF
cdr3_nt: TGTGCCAGCAGCCAAGGGGGTAGGGCAGATACGCAGTATTTT

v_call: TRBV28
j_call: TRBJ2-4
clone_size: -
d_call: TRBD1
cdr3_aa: CASSIGDRGNIQYF
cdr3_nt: TGTGCCAGCAGTATAGGGGACAGGGGGAACATTCAGTACTTC

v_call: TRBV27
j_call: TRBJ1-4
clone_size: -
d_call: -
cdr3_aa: CASRATLTGWLNEKLFF
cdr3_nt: TGTGCCAGCAGAGCTACCTTAACGGGGTGGCTAAATGAAAAACTGTTTTTT

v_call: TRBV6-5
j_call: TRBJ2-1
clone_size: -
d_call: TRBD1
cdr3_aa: CASQAQGDSYNEQFF
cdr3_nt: TGTGCCAGTCAAGCGCAGGGGGACTCCTACAATGAGCAGTTCTTC

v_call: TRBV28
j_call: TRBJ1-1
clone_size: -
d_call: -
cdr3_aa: CATMEGRNTEAFF
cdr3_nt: TGTGCCACCATGGAGGGGCGGAACACTGAAGCTTTCTTT

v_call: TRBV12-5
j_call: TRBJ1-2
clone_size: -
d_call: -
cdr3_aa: CASGLGGHYGYTF
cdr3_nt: TGTGCTAGTGGTTTGGGGGGCCACTATGGCTACACCTTC

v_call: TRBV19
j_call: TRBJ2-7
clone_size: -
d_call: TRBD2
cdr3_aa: CASSIGGGAYEQYF
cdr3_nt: TGTGCCAGTAGTATAGGGGGGGGAGCATACGAGCAGTACTTC

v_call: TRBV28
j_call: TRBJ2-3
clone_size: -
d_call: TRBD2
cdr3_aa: CASSPSGRVGTDTQYF
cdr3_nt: TGTGCCAGCAGTCCTAGCGGGAGGGTTGGCACAGATACGCAGTATTTT

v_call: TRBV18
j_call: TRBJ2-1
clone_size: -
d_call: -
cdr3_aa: CASSPNAISYNEQFF
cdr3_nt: TGTGCCAGCTCACCTAACGCAATCTCCTACAATGAGCAGTTCTTC

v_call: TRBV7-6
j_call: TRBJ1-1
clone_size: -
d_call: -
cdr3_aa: CASSLESRGLRTEAFF
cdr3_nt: TGTGCCAGCAGCTTAGAGTCTCGTGGATTAAGGACTGAAGCTTTCTTT

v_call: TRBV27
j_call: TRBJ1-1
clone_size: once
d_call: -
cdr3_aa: CASSTLDRNTEAFF
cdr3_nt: TGTGCCAGCAGTACCCTTGACAGGAACACTGAAGCTTTCTTT

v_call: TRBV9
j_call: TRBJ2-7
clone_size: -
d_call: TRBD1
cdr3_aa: CASSPVGTGVYEQYF
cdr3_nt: TGTGCCAGCAGCCCGGTCGGGACAGGGGTCTACGAGCAGTACTTC

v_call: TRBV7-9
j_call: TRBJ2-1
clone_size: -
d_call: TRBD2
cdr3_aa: CASSLGLADYNEQFF
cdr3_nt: TGTGCCAGCAGCTTAGGACTAGCGGACTACAATGAGCAGTTCTTC

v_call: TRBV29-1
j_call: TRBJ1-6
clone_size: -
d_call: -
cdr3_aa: CSVGEGYNSPLHF
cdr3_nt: TGCAGCGTTGGGGAGGGCTATAATTCACCCCTCCACTTT

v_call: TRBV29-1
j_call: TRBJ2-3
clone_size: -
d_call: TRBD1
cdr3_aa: CSDGTAPTSTDTQYF
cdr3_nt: TGCAGCGACGGGACAGCCCCGACTAGCACAGATACGCAGTATTTT

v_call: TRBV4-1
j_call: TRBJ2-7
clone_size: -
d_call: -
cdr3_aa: CASSQGSGVWGEQYF
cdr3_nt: TGCGCCAGCAGCCAAGGCTCGGGGGTTTGGGGCGAACAGTACTTC

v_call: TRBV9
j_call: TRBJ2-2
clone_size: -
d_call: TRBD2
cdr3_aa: CASSVASLAVNTGELFF
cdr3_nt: TGTGCCAGCAGCGTAGCTAGCCTAGCGGTTAACACCGGGGAGCTGTTTTTT